The 23 T cell receptor beta chains given below trace back to one sample, sequenced in a study of T cells expressing NK-cell markers. TCRdb reprocessed the 5' RACE reads; each CDR3 protein has one entry and no DNA is given. The sample data list fewer than 300,000 distinct CDR3 sequences. The source material was blood T cells: a sorted CD56 or NKG2C T cell subset, CD4+ or CD8+ T cells, or bulk PBMC T cells (not recorded which). The receptor set was obtained from a woman aged 18 to 75 in good health.

The V call is TRBV7-2, the J call TRBJ2-4; checking the TCRdb D call of TRBD1 is not possible without DNA. Germline values: CDR1 SGHTA, CDR2 FQGNSA. CDR3 length: 17 residues. The CDR3: CASSLAGGAIAKNIQYF.

Here the CDR3 reads CASSLDGSLGQGELFF. The rearrangement joins TRBV5-1 to TRBJ2-2. Looked up from germline, CDR1 is SGHRS and CDR2 is YFSETQ. The CDR3 consists of 16 residues.

The chain recombines TRBV20-1 with TRBJ1-2; TCRdb names TRBD1, which stays unverified in the absence of DNA. This CDR3 has 14 amino acids. Germline V gives CDR1 DFQATT, CDR2 SNEGSKA (reference sequence). CDR3 region: CSAHVGGAPRGYTF.

The chain employs TRBV19 and TRBJ2-3; the D call of TRBD2 rests on TCRdb alone, since no DNA is present to check it. The germline V gene has CDR1 LNHDA and CDR2 SQIVND (reference sequence). The CDR3 runs 15 residues. The CDR3 sequence is CASSIVARTTDTQYF.

The chain links TRBV11-2 to TRBJ1-1. This CDR3 has 14 residues. Germline values: CDR1 SGHAT, CDR2 FQNNGV. The CDR3 sequence is CASSLLESSVEAFF.

The gene calls are TRBV7-9 and TRBJ2-7. Germline lookup yields CDR1 SEHNR and CDR2 FQNEAQ (reference sequence). The CDR3 contains 12 residues. The CDR3 reads CASSRDLYEQYF.

The chain recombines TRBV5-6 with TRBJ2-1; the D call of TRBD2 rests on TCRdb alone, since no DNA is present to check it. The CDR3 loop spans 12 amino acids. Germline V gene lookup returns CDR1 SGHDT and CDR2 YYEEEE. CDR3 in amino acids: CASSLTGVEQFF.

The V and J genes are TRBV7-8 and TRBJ2-7. The germline gives CDR1 SGHVS, CDR2 FQNEAQ. The CDR3 runs to 14 residues. The CDR3 sequence is CASSLGQRTYEQYF.

This rearrangement joins TRBV20-1 to TRBJ2-1; the D gene TCRdb calls, TRBD2, cannot be checked with no DNA. CDR3 size: 16 residues. CDR1 is DFQATT, CDR2 SNEGSKA, per germline (reference sequence). CDR3 amino acids: CSAQWSSGSIHNEQFF.

The chain carries TRBV29-1 and TRBJ2-7; TCRdb lists TRBD1, though no DNA is available to test this call. In germline, CDR1 is SQVTM, CDR2 ANQGSEA. This CDR3 is 12 amino acids long. CDR3: CSVAGTGQVQYF.

The chain couples TRBV5-5 to TRBJ2-7; without DNA, the TCRdb call of TRBD1 cannot be checked. The CDR3 is 14 residues long. CDR1 is SGHKS and CDR2 is YYEKEE in the germline V gene (reference sequence). CDR3 region: CASSLAYGGYEQYF.

This chain connects TRBV27 to TRBJ2-3; TCRdb selects TRBD1, and the lack of DNA leaves this call unchecked. This CDR3 has 15 amino acids. Germline assignment: CDR1 MNHEY and CDR2 SMNVEV (reference sequence). This CDR3 is CASSLWGQGTDTQYF.

The rearrangement uses TRBV5-1 and TRBJ1-2. This CDR3 spans 15 amino acids. The germline CDR1 and CDR2 sequences are SGHRS and YFSETQ. The CDR3 loop is CASSLGRTEGYGYTF. Drawing the rest from reference TRBV5-1 and TRBJ1-2, the complete variable domain is KAGVTQTPRYLIKTRGQQVTLSCSPISGHRSVSWYQQTPGQGLQFLFEYFSETQRNKGNFPGRFSGRQFSNSRSEMNVSTLELGDSALYLCASSLGRTEGYGYTFGSGTRLTVV.

The genes are TRBV12-3 or TRBV12-4 and TRBJ1-5. This CDR3 region has 15 residues. The CDR3 here is CASSLNRGGGQPQHF.

The J gene is TRBJ1-5, the V gene TRBV28. This CDR3 has 12 residues. Looked up from germline, CDR1 is MDHEN and CDR2 is SYDVKM. The chain's CDR3 is CASSRSNQPQHF. Full variable domain (outside the CDR3, taken from reference TRBV28 and TRBJ1-5): DVKVTQSSRYLVKRTGEKVFLECVQDMDHENMFWYRQDPGLGLRLIYFSYDVKMKEKGDIPEGYSVSREKKERFSLILESASTNQTSMYLCASSRSNQPQHFGDGTRLSIL.

The chain employs TRBV18 and TRBJ2-2; as DNA is missing, the TRBD2 call by TCRdb cannot be tested. The CDR3 is 16 residues long. Germline CDR1 reads KGHSH; CDR2 reads LQKENI. The CDR3 loop reads CASSPEAVLNTGELFF.

The chain carries TRBV20-1 and TRBJ2-5; TCRdb's D call, TRBD1, is unchecked because there is no DNA. Germline CDR1 DFQATT, CDR2 SNEGSKA (reference sequence). The length of the CDR3 is 15 residues. CDR3 sequence reads: CSALGGQGPEETQYF.

The rearrangement uses TRBV12-3 or TRBV12-4 and TRBJ2-3; with no DNA, the TCRdb D assignment of TRBD1 cannot be verified. The CDR3 runs 13 residues. The chain's CDR3 is CASTYPFTDTQYF.

The gene calls are TRBV6-2 or TRBV6-3 and TRBJ1-6. Germline-derived CDR1 and CDR2 are MNHEY and SVGEGT. The CDR3 loop spans 14 amino acids. The CDR3 sequence is CASSYDKYNSPLHF.

This chain links TRBV20-1 with TRBJ2-1; checking the TCRdb D call of TRBD2 is not possible without DNA. Germline loops: CDR1 DFQATT, CDR2 SNEGSKA (reference sequence). CDR3 length: 13 residues. The CDR3 region is CSASPAGRVEQFF.

CDR3 protein: CASSQVGLRKFF. V usage is TRBV4-1 and J usage is TRBJ2-1. Germline V gene sequence: CDR1 MGHRA, CDR2 YSYEKL. The length of the CDR3 is 12 residues.

The CDR3 is CASSITPGQDYNSPLHF. The chain employs TRBV27 and TRBJ1-6; TCRdb indicates TRBD1, and absent DNA this call remains unverified. The CDR3 sequence is 17 residues long. The V gene's germline CDR1 is MNHEY and CDR2 SMNVEV (reference sequence).

The chain couples TRBV6-2 or TRBV6-3 to TRBJ1-1. Germline loops: CDR1 MNHEY, CDR2 SVGEGT. The CDR3 runs 13 residues. Here the CDR3 reads CASSLDGYTEAFF.